This T cell receptor beta chain derives from a study of OX40 agonist ivuxolimab in advanced cancers. Study summary: The diagnoses of dose-escalation patients were hepatocellular carcinoma, melanoma, renal cell or head and neck cancer.

Notes on the study in general: Near-lowest levels of clonal expansion characterized partial responders at 0.1-3.0 mg/kg. Within 6 weeks, CD4+ and CD8+ blood T cells expanded clonally at 0.1 to 3.0 mg/kg.

Only in-frame clones appear in the TCRdb table, and some are missing; sequencing was by immunoSEQ multiplex PCR. The sample records 15,000 to 20,000 clones, roughly 84% being singletons. With respect to this clone: Its cognate antigen is unknown.

Trimming stripped 4 bases from V and 7 bases from J, with 13 bases between. This CDR3 is built from 13 residues. Germline V lookup: CDR1 SGHTA, CDR2 FQGNSA. The TCR originated in an adult with an advanced solid tumor such as melanoma, head and neck, liver or kidney cancer. The genes are TRBV7-2 and TRBJ2-5, with unresolved D. The source was CD4+ or CD8+ T cells sorted from blood, collected in a trial of the OX40 agonist ivuxolimab. CDR3 in DNA: TGTGCCAGCAGCTCAAGCGCCCCTGGGACCCAGTACTTC. Translated: CASSSSAPGTQYF.